A selection of T cell receptor beta chains follows, all from one sample in a study of regulatory T cells in long-lasting Graves disease. TCRdb reanalysed the multiplex PCR reads using MiXCR and keeps one entry per CDR3 protein. The table includes 200,000 to 250,000 distinct CDR3 sequences, roughly 19% detected once. The data also belong to a second study, concerning T cells in Graves' hyperthyroidism and ophthalmopathy.

The input for sequencing was peripheral blood mononuclear cells (PBMCs), taken at new diagnosis, from a patient treated with antithyroid drugs. The receptors derive from a young woman with Graves disease. Each CDR3 is given with its conserved first and last residue. The D gene is left open where the match is weak. The size field reads once, few or many counts, or a class when the clone is expanded.

clone size | J gene | V gene | D gene | CDR3 DNA | CDR3 protein
many | TRBJ2-7 | TRBV2 | TRBD1 | TGTGCCAGCAGCCAAAGACAGGGCTCCTACGAGCAGTACTTC | CASSQRQGSYEQYF
many | TRBJ1-4 | TRBV5-1 | TRBD1 | TGCGCCAGCAGGCTACGGGACAGGTTTAATGAAAAACTGTTTTTT | CASRLRDRFNEKLFF
many | TRBJ1-1 | TRBV29-1 | NA | TGCAGCGCACGAAGGGGGAACACTGAAGCTTTCTTT | CSARRGNTEAFF
many | TRBJ1-6 | TRBV28 | NA | TGTGCCAGCGGAATTGCCCGGGCCAAGAATTCACCCCTCCACTTT | CASGIARAKNSPLHF
many | TRBJ1-5 | TRBV6-1 | NA | TGTGCCAGCAGAAGCGGAAGGGTGAGCAATCAGCCCCAGCATTTT | CASRSGRVSNQPQHF
many | TRBJ2-1 | TRBV30 | TRBD2 | TGTGCCTGGAGTGTAGAGGTAGCGGGGGGGGACAATGAGCAGTTCTTC | CAWSVEVAGGDNEQFF
many | TRBJ1-5 | TRBV12-3/TRBV12-4 | NA | TGTGCCAGCAGACGACAGAATCAGCCCCAGCATTTT | CASRRQNQPQHF
many | TRBJ2-2 | TRBV12-3/TRBV12-4 | NA | TGTGCCAGCAGCCGTCTTACCGGGGAGCTGTTTTTT | CASSRLTGELFF
many | TRBJ1-2 | TRBV28 | TRBD1 | TGTGCCAGCAGTTTATCTGGACAGGGGAATGGCTACACCTTC | CASSLSGQGNGYTF
many | TRBJ1-5 | TRBV12-3/TRBV12-4 | NA | TGTGCCAGCACCCCTGGGGGGAGGGAATCTCAGCCCCAGCATTTT | CASTPGGRESQPQHF